The rows below give T cell receptor beta chains drawn from one sample of a study of cytomegalovirus exposure and HLA in healthy donors. Libraries were prepared by immunoSEQ multiplex PCR; TCRdb keeps only in-frame clonotypes and omits some of them. The sample yields 35,000 to 40,000 clones, about 66% seen once. The source material was PBMCs. These receptors all stem from a man over 45 in good health and CMV-seropositive. The conserved cysteine and the conserved F or W are not part of the CDR3 here. Each record gives: V gene, J gene, CDR3 protein.

V gene: TRBV5-6
J gene: TRBJ2-7
CDR3 protein: ASSLLLTGGLGEQY

V gene: TRBV11-2
J gene: TRBJ1-1
CDR3 protein: ASSYRKNTEAF

V gene: TRBV28
J gene: TRBJ1-6
CDR3 protein: ASSGQGGSPSSYNSPLH

V gene: TRBV2
J gene: TRBJ2-7
CDR3 protein: ASSTTYEQY

V gene: TRBV11-2
J gene: TRBJ2-7
CDR3 protein: ASRWGGNYEQY

V gene: TRBV6-1
J gene: TRBJ2-7
CDR3 protein: ASIGAYEQY

V gene: TRBV7-2
J gene: TRBJ2-7
CDR3 protein: ASSTGSYEQY

V gene: TRBV9
J gene: TRBJ1-1
CDR3 protein: ASSVTGVTEAF

V gene: TRBV6-5
J gene: TRBJ1-1
CDR3 protein: ASSLFSRQGSRI

V gene: TRBV27
J gene: TRBJ1-3
CDR3 protein: ASSAGPGNTIY

V gene: TRBV7-8
J gene: TRBJ2-6
CDR3 protein: ASTGLAGLSGANVLT

V gene: TRBV11-3
J gene: TRBJ2-3
CDR3 protein: ASSLDGRTPQY

V gene: TRBV4-1
J gene: TRBJ1-5
CDR3 protein: ASSQSGQGGVTNQPQH

V gene: TRBV4-1
J gene: TRBJ2-3
CDR3 protein: ASSGRTSGVLTDTQY

V gene: TRBV11-2
J gene: TRBJ2-1
CDR3 protein: ASSLGPRDEQF

V gene: TRBV19
J gene: TRBJ1-4
CDR3 protein: ASSRKPTATNEKLF

V gene: TRBV9
J gene: TRBJ2-1
CDR3 protein: ASSVAGGGFNEQF

V gene: TRBV7-9
J gene: TRBJ1-1
CDR3 protein: ASSFTGEGTEAF

V gene: TRBV10-3
J gene: TRBJ2-6
CDR3 protein: AIRGGSSGANVLT

V gene: TRBV28
J gene: TRBJ1-5
CDR3 protein: ASSARGQPQH

V gene: TRBV11-3
J gene: TRBJ2-1
CDR3 protein: ASSFQYNEQF

V gene: TRBV5-6
J gene: TRBJ1-5
CDR3 protein: ASSQAGLGPQH

V gene: TRBV27
J gene: TRBJ2-3
CDR3 protein: ASSFLGDTQY

V gene: TRBV10-3
J gene: TRBJ2-1
CDR3 protein: AISPGTSGGGDNEQF

V gene: TRBV2
J gene: TRBJ2-1
CDR3 protein: ASREGGGAIIYEQF

V gene: TRBV7-9
J gene: TRBJ2-5
CDR3 protein: ASSFIRGQETQY

V gene: TRBV7-2
J gene: TRBJ2-7
CDR3 protein: ASSFTRGSGEQY

V gene: TRBV30
J gene: TRBJ2-5
CDR3 protein: AWSVLSGGETQY

V gene: TRBV4-2
J gene: TRBJ1-1
CDR3 protein: ASSPTGSWTEAF

V gene: TRBV6-1
J gene: TRBJ2-3
CDR3 protein: ASKTGGPGDTQY

V gene: TRBV9
J gene: TRBJ1-5
CDR3 protein: ASSPRGGLEPQH

V gene: TRBV28
J gene: TRBJ1-5
CDR3 protein: ASKGQGMPSNQPQH

V gene: TRBV2
J gene: TRBJ2-5
CDR3 protein: ASSQARLGEETQY

V gene: TRBV7-9
J gene: TRBJ1-2
CDR3 protein: ASSLAGQNYGYT

V gene: TRBV6-5
J gene: TRBJ2-7
CDR3 protein: ASSYSWGRATYEQY

V gene: TRBV5-1
J gene: TRBJ1-3
CDR3 protein: ASSLQGELNTIY

V gene: TRBV6-6
J gene: TRBJ1-4
CDR3 protein: ASSPGGRVSEKLF

V gene: TRBV11-1
J gene: TRBJ2-7
CDR3 protein: ASSRLWAGNYEQY

V gene: TRBV5-4
J gene: TRBJ2-1
CDR3 protein: ASSLWLAGRDEQF

V gene: TRBV2
J gene: TRBJ2-1
CDR3 protein: ASSWTSGGEDNEQF

V gene: TRBV6-5
J gene: TRBJ1-2
CDR3 protein: ASSYLPGTDYGYT

V gene: TRBV5-4
J gene: TRBJ2-7
CDR3 protein: ASSLGTSGTYEQY